Detailed here is one T cell receptor beta chain. This entry comes from a study of T cell changes during pregnancy in multiple sclerosis. This table comes from immunoSEQ multiplex PCR, and its TCRdb copy is limited to in-frame clones, with some not included. The data show around 36,000 clones, with about 91% seen just once and about 7.8% held by the top ten. Germline V gene sequence: CDR1 MNHEY, CDR2 SMNVEV (reference sequence). The V segment lost 3 bases and the J segment 3 bases; nucleotides outside the gene matches: 2. This CDR3 comprises 14 residues. The material sequenced was CD8+ T cells from peripheral blood mononuclear cells, taken before pregnancy. The sequence was obtained from a female donor with multiple sclerosis, enrolled in a pregnancy study. This chain connects TRBV27 to TRBJ1-5, with TRBD1 matching 7 bases. The CDR3 is CASSLDRFNQPQHF. The DNA for the CDR3 is TGTGCCAGCAGTTTGGACAGGTTCAATCAGCCCCAGCATTTT.